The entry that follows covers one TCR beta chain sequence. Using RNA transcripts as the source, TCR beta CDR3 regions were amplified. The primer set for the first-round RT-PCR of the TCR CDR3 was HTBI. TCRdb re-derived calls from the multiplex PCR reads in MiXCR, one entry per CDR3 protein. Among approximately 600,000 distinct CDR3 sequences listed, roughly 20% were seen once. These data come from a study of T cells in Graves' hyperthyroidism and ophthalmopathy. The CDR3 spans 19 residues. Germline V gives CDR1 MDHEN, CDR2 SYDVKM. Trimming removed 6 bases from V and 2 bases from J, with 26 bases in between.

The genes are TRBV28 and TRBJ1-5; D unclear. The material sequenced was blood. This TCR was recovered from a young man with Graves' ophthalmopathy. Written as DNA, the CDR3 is TGTGCCAGCAGCCCTAGGGAGGGAGGGTTCTCAGGTGGCAATCAGCCCCAGCATTTT. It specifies CASSPREGGFSGGNQPQHF.